This is a list of T cell receptor beta chains from one sample in a study of T cell changes during pregnancy in multiple sclerosis. Generated by immunoSEQ multiplex PCR, the TCRdb table keeps only in-frame clones and is missing some. This table has 35,000 to 50,000 clones, approximately 92% appearing once. Sequenced here: CD4+ T cells from peripheral blood mononuclear cells, sampled in the first trimester of pregnancy. These receptors originate from a female donor with multiple sclerosis, enrolled in a pregnancy study. Both conserved end residues are part of each CDR3. D genes are given only for firm matches. Clone size is given for some rows only: seen once, a few or many times, or a class if the clone is expanded.

TRBV9,TRBJ1-5,-,-,TGTGCCAGCAGCGTAGGGGGGGGGCAGTTCAATCAGCCCCAGCATTTT,CASSVGGGQFNQPQHF
TRBV7-9,TRBJ2-7,-,-,TGTGCCAGCAGCTTCAGGGATTGGGGCGAGCAGTACTTC,CASSFRDWGEQYF
TRBV18,TRBJ1-6,-,TRBD1,TGTGCCAGCTCACCCGGACAGGGAAGCTCCTATAATTCACCCCTCCACTTT,CASSPGQGSSYNSPLHF
TRBV6-6,TRBJ2-1,-,-,TGTGCCAGCAAGGCGGTCCCATCCTACAATGAGCAGTTCTTC,CASKAVPSYNEQFF
TRBV28,TRBJ2-4,once,-,TGTGCCACTAAGAGGATAGCCAAAAACATTCAGTACTTC,CATKRIAKNIQYF
TRBV28,TRBJ2-7,-,-,TGTGCCAGCAGTTTACTTGGTCGGGAGCAGTACTTC,CASSLLGREQYF
TRBV28,TRBJ2-5,-,TRBD1,TGTGCCAGCAGTTCACCGGGGACAGGGGGCCCAGAGACCCAGTACTTC,CASSSPGTGGPETQYF
TRBV7-9,TRBJ1-5,-,-,TGTGCCAGCAGCCCAGACAGCGTTCATCAGCCCCAGCATTTT,CASSPDSVHQPQHF
TRBV7-2,TRBJ2-2,once,-,TGTGCCAGCAGCTTCCAGACAGCAAACACCGGGGAGCTGTTTTTT,CASSFQTANTGELFF
TRBV7-2,TRBJ2-7,few,TRBD1,TGTGCCAGCAGCTCAGGGGACAGATTCTCACCATCCTACGAGCAGTACTTC,CASSSGDRFSPSYEQYF
TRBV27,TRBJ1-2,-,TRBD1,TGTGCCAGCAGTTTATCGTATCAGGGGGCTAGAAATGGCTACACCTTC,CASSLSYQGARNGYTF
TRBV10-2,TRBJ2-2,once,TRBD2,TGCGCCAGCAGAGACTGGACTAGACCGAACACCGGGGAGCTGTTTTTT,CASRDWTRPNTGELFF
TRBV5-1,TRBJ2-3,-,TRBD2,TGCGCCAGCAGCCGCCGGGGGGACCAAATAAGCACAGATACGCAGTATTTT,CASSRRGDQISTDTQYF
TRBV19,TRBJ2-2,once,TRBD1,TGTGCCAGTAACCCATCGGGGACAGGGATCACCGGGGAGCTGTTTTTT,CASNPSGTGITGELFF
TRBV5-3,TRBJ2-3,-,TRBD2,TGTGCCAGAAGCTCTTTCCCTACGAGCGGGAGGGCCGGCACAGATACGCAGTATTTT,CARSSFPTSGRAGTDTQYF
TRBV4-2,TRBJ2-7,-,TRBD1,TGTGCCAGCAGCCGGGACAGAAGCTCCTACGAGCAGTACTTC,CASSRDRSSYEQYF
TRBV5-1,TRBJ2-7,-,-,TGCGCCAGCAGCCTGACCCGGACAGCCGCTTACGAGCAGTACTTC,CASSLTRTAAYEQYF
TRBV18,TRBJ2-3,-,-,TGTGCCAGCTCACCAGTGAGGAGCACAGATACGCAGTATTTT,CASSPVRSTDTQYF
TRBV4-1,TRBJ2-2,-,TRBD2,TGCGCCAGTGGGGGGGGAGCGACAGTCACCGGGGAGCTGTTTTTT,CASGGGATVTGELFF
TRBV5-6,TRBJ1-5,-,TRBD1,TGTGCCAGCAGCTTGAACAGGGGATATCAGCCCCAGCATTTT,CASSLNRGYQPQHF
TRBV5-6,TRBJ2-3,-,-,TGTGCCACTACTGGGGGCAGGAGCACAGATACGCAGTATTTT,CATTGGRSTDTQYF
TRBV25-1,TRBJ2-3,-,TRBD1,TGTGCCAGCAGTGATACAGGGGGCACAGATACGCAGTATTTT,CASSDTGGTDTQYF
TRBV28,TRBJ2-1,-,TRBD2,TGTGCCAGCAGTTTTTTGGAGGGACTAGCGGGAGGGAGGCGCAACAATGAGCAGTTCTTC,CASSFLEGLAGGRRNNEQFF
TRBV27,TRBJ2-7,-,TRBD1,TGTGCCAGCAGTTCCGGACAGGGATTGACCTACGAGCAGTACTTC,CASSSGQGLTYEQYF
TRBV11-1,TRBJ2-1,-,TRBD2,TGTGCCAGCAGCCGGACTAGCGGGAGGGCCAACTACAATGAGCAGTTCTTC,CASSRTSGRANYNEQFF
TRBV5-6,TRBJ2-1,-,TRBD2,TGTGCCAGCAGCTGGGGGACTAGCGGGGTCTCCTACAATGAGCAGTTCTTC,CASSWGTSGVSYNEQFF
TRBV4-2,TRBJ2-5,-,TRBD2,TGTGCCAGCAGCCAAGCGACCCGGACTAGCGGGCAAGAGACCCAGTACTTC,CASSQATRTSGQETQYF
TRBV14,TRBJ1-4,-,-,TGTGCCAGCAGCCAAGTCGACGGGAGGGTCGAAAAACTGTTTTTT,CASSQVDGRVEKLFF
TRBV19,TRBJ1-5,-,-,TGTGCCACCAAGACGGGGGAATTGCCCCAGCATTTT,CATKTGELPQHF
TRBV19,TRBJ2-7,-,TRBD1,TGTGCCAGTAGTCTGGGACAGGGATACGAGCAGTACTTC,CASSLGQGYEQYF
TRBV27,TRBJ1-2,-,-,TGTGCCAGCAGTTTACAGGGGAACTATGGCTACACCTTC,CASSLQGNYGYTF
TRBV28,TRBJ1-1,-,-,TGTGCCAGCAGTTCGACATCTTGGAACACTGAAGCTTTCTTT,CASSSTSWNTEAFF
TRBV27,TRBJ2-1,-,-,TGTGCCAGCAGTTTATCGCGGCTGCACAATGAGCAGTTCTTC,CASSLSRLHNEQFF
TRBV11-2,TRBJ1-1,once,TRBD1,TGTGCCAGCAGACAAATCCGGGACAGGGGAAAGAGGACTGAAGCTTTCTTT,CASRQIRDRGKRTEAFF
TRBV2,TRBJ2-6,-,-,TGTGCCAGCAGTGAAGGGCAGTTCTCTGGGGCCAACGTCCTGACTTTC,CASSEGQFSGANVLTF
TRBV5-1,TRBJ2-1,once,TRBD2,TGCGCCAGCAGCCTCGGACTAGTTTTGGGCAATGAGCAGTTCTTC,CASSLGLVLGNEQFF
TRBV7-8,TRBJ2-7,-,-,TGTGCCAGCAGGGGGCGGCGGACGTACGAGCAGTACTTC,CASRGRRTYEQYF
TRBV7-9,TRBJ1-1,-,-,TGTGCCAGCAGCTCCCTCCTTGCGGTGGCTGAAGCTTTCTTT,CASSSLLAVAEAFF
TRBV21-1,TRBJ2-7,-,-,TGTGCCAGCAGCAAATACGGACTAGCGGGACCGGCCTACGAGCAGTACTTC,CASSKYGLAGPAYEQYF
TRBV11-2,TRBJ2-7,-,-,TGTGCCAGTCGATGGGACACGATCTCCTACGAGCAGTACTTC,CASRWDTISYEQYF
TRBV28,TRBJ2-2,once,-,TGTGCCAGCAGGACCGGAGGGCGCGACACCGGGGAGCTGTTTTTT,CASRTGGRDTGELFF